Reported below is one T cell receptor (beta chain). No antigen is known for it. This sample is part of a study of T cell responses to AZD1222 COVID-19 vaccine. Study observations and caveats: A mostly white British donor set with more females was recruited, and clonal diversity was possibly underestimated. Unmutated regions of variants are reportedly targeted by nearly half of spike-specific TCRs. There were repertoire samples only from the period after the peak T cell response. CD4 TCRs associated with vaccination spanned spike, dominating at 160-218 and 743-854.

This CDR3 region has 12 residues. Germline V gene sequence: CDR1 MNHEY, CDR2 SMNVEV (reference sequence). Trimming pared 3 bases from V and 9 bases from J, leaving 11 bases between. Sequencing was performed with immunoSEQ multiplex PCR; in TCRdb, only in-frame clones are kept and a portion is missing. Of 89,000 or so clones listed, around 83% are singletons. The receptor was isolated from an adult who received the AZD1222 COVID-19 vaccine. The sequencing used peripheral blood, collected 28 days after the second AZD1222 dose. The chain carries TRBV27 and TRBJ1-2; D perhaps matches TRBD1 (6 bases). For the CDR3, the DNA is TGTGCCAGCAGTTTTAACAGGGTGAGCTACACCTTC. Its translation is CASSFNRVSYTF.